This record concerns one T cell receptor (beta chain) sequence. What it binds is not known. A sample-barcoded 5' primer and a J-beta primer mix were used in a second PCR of about 6 to 12 cycles. The template-switch adaptor was a 5' adaptor with 12 random nucleotides. It tagged each cDNA molecule. In TCRdb, the 5' RACE reads were re-called with MiXCR into one record per CDR3 protein. The sample lists hundreds of thousands of distinct CDR3 sequences; about 32% were seen once. This entry is derived from a study of blood T cells in healthy people across ages. Points from the study as a whole: Changes seen in expanded clonotypes were possibly confounded by donor CMV status left unknown. Long-lived donors exceeded aged donors in naive CD4+ cells and diversity.

The CDR3 is 11 amino acids. Germline lookup yields CDR1 DFQATT and CDR2 SNEGSKA (reference sequence). Per sample, extraction of total RNA gave at least 5 micrograms in every case. Sequenced: blood. The genes are TRBV20-1 and TRBJ2-5, with unresolved D. With the DNA end fitting TRBJ2-7 better, the J assignment may be wrong. This clonotype originated in an elderly woman in good health. The CDR3, as DNA: TGCAGTGCTAGACCGCGATCCGAGCAGTACTTC. It yields the protein CSARPRSEQYF.